Below, one T cell receptor beta chain is given with its context. The antigen is not known. This sample is part of a study of shared clonotypes between healthy human individuals. Study-wide findings and caveats: At large depth, rarefaction still showed sorted-subset sequencing to be incomplete. The study drew on few donors, limiting represented genetic and exposure-history diversity. With a few donors compared, 4% to 5% of naive CD4 clonotypes were shared.

Measured with immunoSEQ multiplex PCR; TCRdb has only the in-frame clones, and not every one. The sample shows around 1.5 million clones, approximately 98% of them seen only once. Per the germline V gene, CDR1 is SGHTA and CDR2 is FQGNSA. This CDR3 has 15 amino acids. Trimming removed 5 bases from V and 7 bases from J; junction bases left unmatched: 9. Into CD45RA+ naive and CD45RA-negative memory subsets, the CD4+ cells were split. Sequenced sample: naive CD4+ T cells sorted from blood. Sample subset: CD45RA+ positively selected. The chain recombines TRBV7-2 with TRBJ2-7; 12 bases fit TRBD2. The sequence derives from a man aged 30-40 years in good health. The CDR3, as DNA: TGTGCCAGCAGCGTTTCTAGCGGGAGGGCCCAGGAGCAGTACTTC. Translation gives CASSVSSGRAQEQYF.